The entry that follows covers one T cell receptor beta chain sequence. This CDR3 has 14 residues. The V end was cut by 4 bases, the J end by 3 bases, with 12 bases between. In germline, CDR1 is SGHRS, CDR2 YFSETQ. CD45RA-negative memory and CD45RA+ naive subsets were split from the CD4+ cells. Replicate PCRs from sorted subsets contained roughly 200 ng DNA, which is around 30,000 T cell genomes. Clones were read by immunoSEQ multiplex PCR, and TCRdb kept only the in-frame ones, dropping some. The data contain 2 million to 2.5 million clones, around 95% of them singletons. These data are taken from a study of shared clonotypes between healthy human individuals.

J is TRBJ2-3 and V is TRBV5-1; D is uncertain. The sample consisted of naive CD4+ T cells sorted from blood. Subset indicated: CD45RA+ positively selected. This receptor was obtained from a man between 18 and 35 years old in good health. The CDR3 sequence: CASSIDDPTDTQYF. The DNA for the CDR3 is TGCGCCAGCAGCATAGACGACCCAACAGATACGCAGTATTTT. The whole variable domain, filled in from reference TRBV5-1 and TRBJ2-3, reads KAGVTQTPRYLIKTRGQQVTLSCSPISGHRSVSWYQQTPGQGLQFLFEYFSETQRNKGNFPGRFSGRQFSNSRSEMNVSTLELGDSALYLCASSIDDPTDTQYFGPGTRLTVL.